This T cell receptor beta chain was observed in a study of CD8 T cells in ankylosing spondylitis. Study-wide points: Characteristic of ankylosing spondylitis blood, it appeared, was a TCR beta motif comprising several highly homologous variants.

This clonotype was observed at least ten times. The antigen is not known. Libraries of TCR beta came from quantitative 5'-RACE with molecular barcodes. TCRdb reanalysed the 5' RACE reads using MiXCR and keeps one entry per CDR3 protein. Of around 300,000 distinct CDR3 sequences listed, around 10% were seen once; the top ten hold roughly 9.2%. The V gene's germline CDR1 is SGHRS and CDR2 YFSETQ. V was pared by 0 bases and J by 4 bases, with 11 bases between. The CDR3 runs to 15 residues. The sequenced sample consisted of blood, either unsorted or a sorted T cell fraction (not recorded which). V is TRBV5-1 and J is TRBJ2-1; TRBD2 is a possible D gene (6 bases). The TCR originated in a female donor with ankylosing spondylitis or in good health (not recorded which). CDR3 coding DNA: TGCGCCAGCAGCTTGGGAGTCGGAGGGTACAATGAGCAGTTCTTC. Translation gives CASSLGVGGYNEQFF. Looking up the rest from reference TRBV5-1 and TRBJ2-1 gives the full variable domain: KAGVTQTPRYLIKTRGQQVTLSCSPISGHRSVSWYQQTPGQGLQFLFEYFSETQRNKGNFPGRFSGRQFSNSRSEMNVSTLELGDSALYLCASSLGVGGYNEQFFGPGTRLTVL.